This T cell receptor beta chain was identified in a study of blood T cell repertoires in COVID-19. Study summary: Acute-phase and convalescent COVID-19 samples originated in the United States, Italy and Spain. T cells, B-cell-depleted T cells, or PBMCs supplied cDNA or gDNA.

The CDR3 spans 16 residues. V dropped 4 bases and J dropped 0; count of bases not matched to a gene: 3. Germline V gene sequence: CDR1 MNHNS, CDR2 SASEGT. Study processing details: Counts of nucleated cells, estimated from reference gene primer amplification, were obtained. Sequencing used immunoSEQ multiplex PCR; TCRdb keeps in-frame clones, though not all of them. V, J and clone size are taken as reported in that table, and D and trimming were inferred from the DNA itself. The data show approximately 430,000 clones, 70% to 90% seen once. This receptor was taken from a woman in her twenties or thirties with active or convalescent COVID-19. The chain recombines TRBV6-1 with TRBJ2-3, with 11 bases fitting TRBD1. The sample taken for sequencing was peripheral blood. CDR3 DNA: TGTGCCAGCAGTGTGGGGACAGGGGGAAGCACAGATACGCAGTATTTT. Its translation is CASSVGTGGSTDTQYF.